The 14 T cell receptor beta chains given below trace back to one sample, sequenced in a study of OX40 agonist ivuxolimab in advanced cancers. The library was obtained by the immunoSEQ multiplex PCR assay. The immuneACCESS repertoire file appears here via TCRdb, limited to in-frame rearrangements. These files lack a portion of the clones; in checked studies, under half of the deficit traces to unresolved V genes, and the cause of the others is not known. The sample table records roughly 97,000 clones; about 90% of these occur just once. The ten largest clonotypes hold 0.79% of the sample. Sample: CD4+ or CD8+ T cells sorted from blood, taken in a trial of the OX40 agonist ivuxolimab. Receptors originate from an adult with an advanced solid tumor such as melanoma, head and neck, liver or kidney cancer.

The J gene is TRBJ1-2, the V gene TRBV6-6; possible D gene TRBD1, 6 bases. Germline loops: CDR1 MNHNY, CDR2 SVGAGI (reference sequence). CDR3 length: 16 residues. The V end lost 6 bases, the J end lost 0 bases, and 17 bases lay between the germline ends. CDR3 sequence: CASRRTVITANYGYTF. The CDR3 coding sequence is TGTGCCAGCAGAAGGACAGTTATAACAGCTAACTATGGCTACACCTTC.

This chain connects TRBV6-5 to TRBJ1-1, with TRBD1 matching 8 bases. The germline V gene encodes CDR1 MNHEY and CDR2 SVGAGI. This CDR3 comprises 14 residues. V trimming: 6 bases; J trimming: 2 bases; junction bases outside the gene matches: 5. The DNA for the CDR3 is TGTGCCAGCAGCCGGACAGGGCTTAACACTGAAGCTTTCTTT. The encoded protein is CASSRTGLNTEAFF.

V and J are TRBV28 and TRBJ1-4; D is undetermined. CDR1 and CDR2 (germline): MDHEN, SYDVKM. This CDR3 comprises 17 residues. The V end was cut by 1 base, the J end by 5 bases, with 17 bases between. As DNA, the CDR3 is TGTGCCAGCAGTTTATCCCCTATTTTACTGACCAATGAAAAACTGTTTTTT. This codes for CASSLSPILLTNEKLFF.

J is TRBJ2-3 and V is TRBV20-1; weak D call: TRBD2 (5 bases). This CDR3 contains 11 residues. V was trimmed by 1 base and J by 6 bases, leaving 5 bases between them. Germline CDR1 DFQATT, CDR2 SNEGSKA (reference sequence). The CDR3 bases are TGCAGTGCTAGAGGCGGGGATACGCAGTATTTT. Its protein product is CSARGGDTQYF.

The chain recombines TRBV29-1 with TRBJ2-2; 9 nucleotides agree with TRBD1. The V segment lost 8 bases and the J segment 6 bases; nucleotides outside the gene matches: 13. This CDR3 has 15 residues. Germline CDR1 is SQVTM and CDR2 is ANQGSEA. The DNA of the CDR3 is TGCAGCCCCCCGAAAGTACAGGGGGCGGCCGGGGAGCTGTTTTTT. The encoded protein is CSPPKVQGAAGELFF.

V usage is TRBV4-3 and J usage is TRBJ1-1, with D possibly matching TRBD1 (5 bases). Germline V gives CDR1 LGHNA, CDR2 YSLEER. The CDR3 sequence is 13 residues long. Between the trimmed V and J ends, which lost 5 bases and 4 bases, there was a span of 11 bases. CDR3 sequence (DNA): TGCGCCAGCAGCTTGGACACACGCACTGAAGCTTTCTTT. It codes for CASSLDTRTEAFF.

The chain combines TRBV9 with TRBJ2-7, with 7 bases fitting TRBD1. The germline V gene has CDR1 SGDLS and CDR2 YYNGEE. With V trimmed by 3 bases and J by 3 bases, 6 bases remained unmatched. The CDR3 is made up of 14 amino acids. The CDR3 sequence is CASSGDRTNYEQYF. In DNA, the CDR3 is TGTGCCAGCAGCGGGGACAGAACTAACTACGAGCAGTACTTC.

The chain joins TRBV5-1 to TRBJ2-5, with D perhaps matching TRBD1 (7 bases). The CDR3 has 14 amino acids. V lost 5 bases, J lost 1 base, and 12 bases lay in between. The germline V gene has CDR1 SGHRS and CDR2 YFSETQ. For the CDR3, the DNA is TGCGCCAGCAGTGGCGGGACAGTCCAAGAGACCCAGTACTTC. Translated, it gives CASSGGTVQETQYF. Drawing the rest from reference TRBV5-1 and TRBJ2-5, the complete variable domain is KAGVTQTPRYLIKTRGQQVTLSCSPISGHRSVSWYQQTPGQGLQFLFEYFSETQRNKGNFPGRFSGRQFSNSRSEMNVSTLELGDSALYLCASSGGTVQETQYFGPGTRLLVL.

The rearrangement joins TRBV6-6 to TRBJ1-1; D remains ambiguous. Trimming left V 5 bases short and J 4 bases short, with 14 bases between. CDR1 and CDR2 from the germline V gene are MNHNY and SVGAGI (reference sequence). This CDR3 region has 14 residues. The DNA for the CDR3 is TGTGCCAGCAGTCCCCCTGAAAAAGGCACTGAAGCTTTCTTT. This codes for CASSPPEKGTEAFF.

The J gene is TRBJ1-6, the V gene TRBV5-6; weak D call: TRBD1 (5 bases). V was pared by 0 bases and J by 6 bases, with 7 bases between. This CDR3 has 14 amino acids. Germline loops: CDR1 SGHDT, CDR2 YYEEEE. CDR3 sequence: CASSLVGVNSPLHF. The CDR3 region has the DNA TGTGCCAGCAGCTTGGTGGGGGTTAATTCACCCCTCCACTTT.

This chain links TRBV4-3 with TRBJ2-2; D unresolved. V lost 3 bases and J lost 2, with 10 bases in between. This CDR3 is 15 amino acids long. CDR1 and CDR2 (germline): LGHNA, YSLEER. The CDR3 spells CASSQSSGNTGELFF. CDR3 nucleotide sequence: TGCGCCAGCAGCCAGTCCTCAGGAAACACCGGGGAGCTGTTTTTT.

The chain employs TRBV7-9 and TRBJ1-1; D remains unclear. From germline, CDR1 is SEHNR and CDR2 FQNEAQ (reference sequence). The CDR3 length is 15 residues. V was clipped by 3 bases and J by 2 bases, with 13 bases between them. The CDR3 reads CASSLRGTVNTEAFF. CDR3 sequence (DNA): TGTGCCAGCAGCTTGCGAGGTACCGTTAACACTGAAGCTTTCTTT.

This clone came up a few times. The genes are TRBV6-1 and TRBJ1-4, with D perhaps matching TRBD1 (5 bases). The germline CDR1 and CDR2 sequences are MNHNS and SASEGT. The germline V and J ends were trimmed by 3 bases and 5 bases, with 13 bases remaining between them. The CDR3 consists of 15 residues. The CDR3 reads CASSDPQGANEKLFF. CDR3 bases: TGTGCCAGCAGTGACCCCCAGGGCGCGAATGAAAAACTGTTTTTT.

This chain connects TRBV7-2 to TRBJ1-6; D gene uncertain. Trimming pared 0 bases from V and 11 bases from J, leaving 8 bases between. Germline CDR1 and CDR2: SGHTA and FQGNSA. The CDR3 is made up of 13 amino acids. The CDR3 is CASSLALRAPLHF. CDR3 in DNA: TGTGCCAGCAGCTTAGCCCTAAGGGCACCCCTCCACTTT.